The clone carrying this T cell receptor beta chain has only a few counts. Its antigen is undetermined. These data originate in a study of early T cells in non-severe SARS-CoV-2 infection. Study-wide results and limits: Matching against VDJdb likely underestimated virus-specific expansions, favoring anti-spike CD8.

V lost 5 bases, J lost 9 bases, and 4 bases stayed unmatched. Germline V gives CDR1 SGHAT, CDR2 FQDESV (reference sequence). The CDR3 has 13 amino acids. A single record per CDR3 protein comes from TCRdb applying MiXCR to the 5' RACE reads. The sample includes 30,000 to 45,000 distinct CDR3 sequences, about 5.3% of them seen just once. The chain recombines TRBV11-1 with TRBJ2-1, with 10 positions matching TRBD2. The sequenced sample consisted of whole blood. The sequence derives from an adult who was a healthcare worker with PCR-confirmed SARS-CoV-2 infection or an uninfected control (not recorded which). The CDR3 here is CASSPRTSGEQFF. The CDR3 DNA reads TGTGCCAGCAGCCCGAGGACTAGCGGTGAGCAGTTCTTC.